What follows describes a single TCR beta chain. Its target antigen remains unknown. This sequence may be a read error, since a much larger clone differs from it by one base. Sequences SGHVS (CDR1) and FNYEAQ (CDR2) are obtained from the germline V gene. Including the terminal cysteine and phenylalanine, the CDR3 comprises 12 residues. Only the CDR3 part of the read is kept: 36 bases, read in frame from the first base. The sample belongs to a study of molecular identifiers for immune sequencing clone quantification (dated by TCRdb to 2017 to 2018). Background for the entire study: For a replicate experiment, RNA from roughly 18,000 or 92,000 naive CD8 T cells was divided into five aliquots, and four of the five aliquots were sequenced. This methods study benchmarked molecular-identifier clustering-based TCR repertoire sequencing (MIDCIRS) and TCR RNA copy counting, using CD8 T cells to do so.

Libraries of naive CD8 T cells were built from around 20,000 to 1,000,000 sorted cells, with 10%, 30% or 50% of the purified RNA used. Naive CD8 T cells, defined as CD8+CD4-CCR7+CD45RA+, were FACS-sorted into RLT Plus buffer on a BD FACSAria II. To test detection sensitivity, Jurkat RNA equivalent to about eleven TCR copies was spiked into samples of about 19,000-1,000,000 naive CD8 T cells. Enrichment of CD8 T cells was done with RosetteSep CD8+ T Cell Enrichment Cocktail plus Ficoll-Paque, and ACK red cell lysis came afterward. The method behind the library was PCR. Sequencer: Illumina HiSeq 4000. Preparation of bulk TCR libraries followed a previously described approach, with the TCR primers listed in Table S5. Purification of total RNA was performed with the Qiagen AllPrep DNA/RNA kit. Before any analysis, reads coming from multiple sequencing runs of the same library were combined into one pool. The study's own analysis went as follows. Only reads with exact TCR constant sequence were kept, trimmed to 150 nt, and grouped by their 12-nt molecular barcodes. Within each barcode group, reads were sub-clustered at a 15% Levenshtein threshold, and quality-weighted consensus sequences were built per RNA molecule. Non-functional sequences were filtered out, along with any lower-count sequence sitting one edit away from another sequence. On the basis of fitting two negative binomial distributions, barcode sub-clusters with fewer than 20% of the maximum read count were discarded. Clones were called with MiXCR by TCRdb after fastp trimmed the public reads at Q25, and only in-frame beta chains were retained. Duplicate CDR3 protein sequences are folded into a single record with the most common DNA and genes. TCRdb, rather than the study authors, made the V and J calls. The table for this sample lists 70,000 to 95,000 distinct CDR3 sequences; roughly 20% of them were counted only once. The top ten constitute around 0.88% of the sample.

What the authors observed across the whole study: Approximately 3 recovered TCR RNA copies per cell were obtained by modeling, versus approximately 10 by digital PCR, implying a capture efficiency of 30% to 35%. Without barcode sub-clustering, chimeric consensus sequences inflated TCR diversity; chimeras reached as high as 47%. The naive libraries included spiked-in Jurkat TCR RNA (10 copies' worth), and this RNA is not part of the donor repertoire. Even against a background of one million naive CD8 T cells, spiked-in Jurkat TCR RNA amounting to a single cell's worth was reported to be detectable. In CMV-specific effector cells, clones with more than 20 RNA copies contained over 98% of molecules, whereas in naive cells such clones contained under 1% of molecules. Highly expanded clone sizes could be underestimated if identical TCR molecules share a barcode.

This receptor was obtained from a human donor in good health. Some libraries in this study had Jurkat cell RNA spiked in. This chain joins TRBV7-6 to TRBJ2-7, and TRBD2 matches 7 of the central bases. Input material: naive CD8+ T cells from blood, with Jurkat cell RNA spiked in. The sample's cell subset or site label, in plain terms: FACS-sorted CD8+CD4-CCR7+CD45RA+ naive T cells. The CDR3 reads as follows: CACSGDPYEQYF. The nucleotide sequence reads as follows: TGTGCCTGCAGCGGGGACCCCTACGAGCAGTACTTC.